A single sample gave rise to the 20 T cell receptor beta chains below, sequenced in a study of OX40 agonist ivuxolimab in advanced cancers. Only in-frame clones appear in the TCRdb table, and some are missing; sequencing was by immunoSEQ multiplex PCR. Here the sample spans tens of thousands of clones, around four fifths being singletons. Material: CD4+ or CD8+ T cells sorted from blood, obtained in a trial of the OX40 agonist ivuxolimab. All receptors derive from an adult with an advanced solid tumor such as melanoma, head and neck, liver or kidney cancer.

The chain couples TRBV12-5 to TRBJ1-2; 9 bases match TRBD1. The trim removed 5 bases at V and 5 bases at J, leaving 9 bases unmatched. This CDR3 contains 15 residues. Germline values: CDR1 LGHNT, CDR2 FRNRAP. In DNA, the CDR3 is TGTGCTAGTGGTGGTCCGGGACAGGGAATTTATGGCTACACCTTC. The encoded protein is CASGGPGQGIYGYTF.

The chain recombines TRBV6-6 with TRBJ1-2, with TRBD1 as a possible D gene (5 bases). Germline V gene lookup returns CDR1 MNHNY and CDR2 SVGAGI (reference sequence). The CDR3 is 15 amino acids. Trimming took 1 base from V and 1 from J, leaving 10 bases between them. This chain's CDR3 is CASSYLGPDNYGYTF. CDR3 sequence (DNA): TGTGCCAGCAGTTACTTGGGGCCAGATAACTATGGCTACACCTTC.

The CDR3 loop is CASSRNPGGTGNSPLHF. In nucleotides, the CDR3 is TGTGCCAGCAGCCGTAACCCTGGGGGGACAGGAAATTCACCCCTCCACTTT. The chain carries TRBV4-2 and TRBJ1-6, with TRBD1 matching over 8 bases. CDR3 length equals 17 residues. The V gene end was trimmed by 4 bases and the J gene end by 7 bases; junction bases not matched to a gene: 12. CDR1 and CDR2 from the germline V gene are LGHNA and YNFKEQ.

This clone is a singleton in its sample. The chain employs TRBV9 and TRBJ1-2, with D hard to call. The V end lost 1 base, the J end lost 4 bases, and 11 bases lay between the germline ends. Germline CDR1 is SGDLS and CDR2 is YYNGEE. The CDR3 covers 14 residues. CDR3 sequence: CASSVSRTGYGYTF. In nucleotides, the CDR3 is TGTGCCAGCAGCGTATCTCGGACGGGCTATGGCTACACCTTC.

This sequence joins TRBV4-3 and TRBJ2-4, with no clear D. Trimming took 0 bases from V and 6 from J, leaving 15 bases between them. The CDR3 runs 16 residues. Germline CDR1 and CDR2: LGHNA and YSLEER. The CDR3: CASSQEVASSGNIQYF. Here the CDR3 DNA reads TGCGCCAGCAGCCAAGAGGTTGCGAGTTCAGGAAACATTCAGTACTTC.

The rearrangement uses TRBV19 and TRBJ2-2; the D gene is possibly TRBD2 (5 bases). CDR1 is LNHDA and CDR2 is SQIVND in the germline V gene (reference sequence). This CDR3 has 14 residues. Trimming left V 2 bases short and J 6 bases short, with 10 bases between. CDR3 amino acids: CASSIFGDAGELFF. The CDR3 nucleotides read TGTGCCAGTAGTATATTCGGGGATGCCGGGGAGCTGTTTTTT.

Sample share makes this clone medium-sized. The chain uses TRBV11-2 and TRBJ1-2; tentatively, D is TRBD1 (5 bases). In germline, CDR1 is SGHAT, CDR2 FQNNGV. V lost 3 bases and J lost 5, with 10 bases in between. This CDR3 contains 13 residues. The CDR3 loop reads CASSLIGTYGYTF. The DNA for the CDR3 is TGTGCCAGCAGCTTGATTGGGACTTATGGCTACACCTTC.

The V call is TRBV6-5, the J call TRBJ2-5, with TRBD2 matching over 7 bases. The CDR3 length is 15 residues. Per germline, CDR1 MNHEY and CDR2 SVGAGI. J lost 3 bases, V lost 1 base, and 5 bases had no gene match. The DNA for the CDR3 is TGTGCCAGCAGTTACTTGCAGGGAGGGGAAGAGACCCAGTACTTC. Protein product: CASSYLQGGEETQYF.

Details on this clone: Other DNA sequences of this sample code for an identical CDR3. The chain is built from TRBV6-1 and TRBJ2-7; 8 nucleotides match TRBD2. V shed 8 bases, J shed 5 bases, and the junction held 14 bases outside the gene matches. The CDR3 length is 15 residues. The germline V gene encodes CDR1 MNHNS and CDR2 SASEGT. The CDR3 here is CASSNSRGGANEQYF. CDR3 sequence (DNA): TGTGCCAGCTCCAACTCACGGGGGGGGGCGAACGAGCAGTACTTC.

This rearrangement joins TRBV5-3 to TRBJ1-5; D is undetermined. TRBV5-3 is annotated as an ORF whose role is uncertain. The V end lost 4 bases, the J end lost 6 bases, and 17 bases lay between the germline ends. This CDR3 contains 15 residues. Here the CDR3 DNA reads TGTGCCAGAAGCCGCGGGGTTGGGTCAGGTCAGCCCCAGCATTTT. Protein product: CARSRGVGSGQPQHF.

This chain joins TRBV19 and TRBJ1-2; 10 bases match TRBD1. This CDR3 is 16 amino acids long. With V trimmed by 9 bases and J by 4 bases, 14 bases remained unmatched. Germline V gene lookup returns CDR1 LNHDA and CDR2 SQIVND (reference sequence). The chain's CDR3 is CASARDRGDLSYGYTF. In nucleotides, the CDR3 is TGTGCCAGCGCCCGGGACAGGGGCGACCTCAGCTATGGCTACACCTTC.

In this sample, this clone turned up a few times. V is TRBV9 and J is TRBJ1-4; 7 bases are a match to TRBD1. The V gene end was trimmed by 4 bases and the J gene end by 0 bases; junction bases not matched to a gene: 3. The CDR3 runs 15 residues. Germline V lookup: CDR1 SGDLS, CDR2 YYNGEE. CDR3 coding DNA: TGTGCCAGCAGCCCTGGACAGGCAACTAATGAAAAACTGTTTTTT. Its translation: CASSPGQATNEKLFF.

The chain combines TRBV29-1 with TRBJ2-7, with 7 bases aligning to TRBD1. J lost 0 bases, V lost 4 bases, and 6 bases had no gene match. Germline V gene data show CDR1 as SQVTM and CDR2 as ANQGSEA. The CDR3 has 14 residues. CDR3 region: CSVAGGGFSYEQYF. Written as DNA, the CDR3 is TGCAGCGTTGCAGGGGGTGGGTTCTCCTACGAGCAGTACTTC.

This clone was observed a few times. This rearrangement joins TRBV30 to TRBJ1-2; possibly TRBD1 for D (6 bases). This CDR3 has 14 residues. Per the germline V gene, CDR1 is GTSNPN and CDR2 is SVGIG (reference sequence). V was cut by 1 base and J by 8 bases, with 17 bases left in between. The DNA of the CDR3 is TGTGCCTGGAGTGAGGCAGGGGCCGTTTGGGGCTACACCTTC. Encoded protein: CAWSEAGAVWGYTF.

This clone has only a few counts. The rearrangement links TRBV11-1 to TRBJ2-7; tentatively, D is TRBD1 or TRBD2 (6 bases each). This CDR3 is 13 amino acids long. From germline, CDR1 is SGHAT and CDR2 FQDESV (reference sequence). Trimming cost V 3 bases and J 4 bases, with 10 bases left between them. CDR3 sequence: CASSFRGGYEQYF. The CDR3 nucleotides are TGTGCCAGCAGCTTTAGAGGGGGGTACGAGCAGTACTTC. Full variable domain (rest looked up from reference TRBV11-1 and TRBJ2-7): EAEVAQSPRYKITEKSQAVAFWCDPISGHATLYWYRQILGQGPELLVQFQDESVVDDSQLPKDRFSAERLKGVDSTLKIQPAELGDSAMYLCASSFRGGYEQYFGPGTRLTVT.

The chain uses TRBV27 and TRBJ1-2; perhaps TRBD1 as D (6 bases). Germline V gives CDR1 MNHEY, CDR2 SMNVEV (reference sequence). This CDR3 contains 15 residues. V was cut by 5 bases and J by 3 bases, with 16 bases left in between. The DNA of the CDR3 is TGTGCCAGCAGTCAACGGACAGCTGAAGACTATGGCTACACCTTC. Translated, it gives CASSQRTAEDYGYTF.

V and J are TRBV4-3 and TRBJ2-3; TRBD2 matches 14 bases. Trimming took 0 bases from V and 3 from J; bases not matched to a gene: 2. The CDR3 is made up of 17 amino acids. The germline V gene encodes CDR1 LGHNA and CDR2 YSLEER. CDR3 sequence reads: CASSQDWTSGGTDTQYF. The CDR3 coding sequence is TGCGCCAGCAGCCAAGATTGGACTAGCGGGGGGACAGATACGCAGTATTTT.

The chain employs TRBV11-2 and TRBJ1-2; 7 bases align to TRBD1. Germline V gene data show CDR1 as SGHAT and CDR2 as FQNNGV. The ends lost 1 base at V and 4 bases at J; junction bases unmatched: 6. CDR3 length equals 15 residues. CDR3 DNA sequence: TGTGCCAGCAGCTTAGGAACAGGGGCAGGCTATGGCTACACCTTC. Its protein is CASSLGTGAGYGYTF.

The chain joins TRBV9 to TRBJ2-5; the D gene could be TRBD1 or TRBD2 (5 bases each). Per the germline V gene, CDR1 is SGDLS and CDR2 is YYNGEE. V was trimmed by 5 bases and J by 1 base, leaving 15 bases between them. The CDR3 spans 15 residues. The CDR3 DNA is TGTGCCAGCAGTGCCCTCGGGGACGTCCAAGAGACCCAGTACTTC. Translation: CASSALGDVQETQYF.

In this sample, this clone is medium-sized. The chain uses TRBV6-6 and TRBJ2-5, with D perhaps matching TRBD1 (5 bases). The CDR3 contains 15 residues. V lost 2 bases, J lost 2 bases, and 12 bases lay in between. CDR1 and CDR2 from the germline V gene are MNHNY and SVGAGI (reference sequence). The CDR3 region has the DNA TGTGCCAGCAGTTACGAGAGGACAAGACAAGAGACCCAGTACTTC. Translation gives CASSYERTRQETQYF.